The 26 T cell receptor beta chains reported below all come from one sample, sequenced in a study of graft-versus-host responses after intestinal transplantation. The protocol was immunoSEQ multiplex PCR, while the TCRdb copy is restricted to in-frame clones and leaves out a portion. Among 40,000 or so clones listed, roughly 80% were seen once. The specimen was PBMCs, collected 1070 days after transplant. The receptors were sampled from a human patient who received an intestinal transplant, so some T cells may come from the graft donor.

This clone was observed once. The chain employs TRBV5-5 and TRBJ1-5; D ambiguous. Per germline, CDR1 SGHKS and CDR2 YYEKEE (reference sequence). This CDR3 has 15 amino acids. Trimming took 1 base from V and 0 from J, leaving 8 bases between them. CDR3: CASSLTYYSNQPQHF. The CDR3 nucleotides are TGTGCCAGCAGCTTGACATATTATAGCAATCAGCCCCAGCATTTT.

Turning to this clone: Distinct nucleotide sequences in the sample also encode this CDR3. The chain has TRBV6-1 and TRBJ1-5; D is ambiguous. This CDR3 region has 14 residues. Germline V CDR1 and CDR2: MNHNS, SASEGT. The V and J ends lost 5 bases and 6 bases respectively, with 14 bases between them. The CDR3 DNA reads TGTGCCAGCAGTAAGGGAGAGGAAAGTCAGCCCCAGCATTTT. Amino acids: CASSKGEESQPQHF.

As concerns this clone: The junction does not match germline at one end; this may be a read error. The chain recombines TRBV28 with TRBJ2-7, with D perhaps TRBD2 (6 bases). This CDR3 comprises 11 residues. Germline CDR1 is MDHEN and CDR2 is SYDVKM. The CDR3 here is CASSFVGGVDF. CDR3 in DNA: TGTGCCAGCAGTTTTGTGGGAGGTGTGGACTTC.

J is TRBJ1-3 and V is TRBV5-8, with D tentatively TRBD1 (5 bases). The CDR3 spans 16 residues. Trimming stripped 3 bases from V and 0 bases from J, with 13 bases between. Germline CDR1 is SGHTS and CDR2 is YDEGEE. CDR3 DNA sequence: TGTGCCAGCAGCTCAGAAACGGGACCCTCTGGAAACACCATATATTTT. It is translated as CASSSETGPSGNTIYF.

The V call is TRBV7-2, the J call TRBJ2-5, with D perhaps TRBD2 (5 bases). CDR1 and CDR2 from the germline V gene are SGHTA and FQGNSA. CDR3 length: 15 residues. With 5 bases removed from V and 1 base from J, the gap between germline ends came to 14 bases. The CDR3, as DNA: TGTGCCAGCAGCCCGACCAGCGGATTCCAAGAGACCCAGTACTTC. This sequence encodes CASSPTSGFQETQYF.

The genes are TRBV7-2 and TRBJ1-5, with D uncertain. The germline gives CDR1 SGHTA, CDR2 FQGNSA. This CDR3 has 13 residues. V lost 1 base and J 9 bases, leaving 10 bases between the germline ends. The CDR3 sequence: CASSLDPRRPQHF. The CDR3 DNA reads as TGTGCCAGCAGCTTAGATCCCCGTCGGCCCCAGCATTTT. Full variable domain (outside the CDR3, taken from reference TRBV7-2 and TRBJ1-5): GAGVSQSPSNKVTEKGKDVELRCDPISGHTALYWYRQSLGQGLEFLIYFQGNSAPDKSGLPSDRFSAERTGGSVSTLTIQRTQQEDSAVYLCASSLDPRRPQHFGDGTRLSIL.

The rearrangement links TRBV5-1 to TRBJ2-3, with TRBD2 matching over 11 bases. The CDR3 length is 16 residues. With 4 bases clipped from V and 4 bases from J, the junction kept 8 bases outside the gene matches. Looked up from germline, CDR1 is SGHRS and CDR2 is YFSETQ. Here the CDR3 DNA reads TGCGCCAGCAGCGCCCGACTAGCGGGAATTTCAGATACGCAGTATTTT. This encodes CASSARLAGISDTQYF.

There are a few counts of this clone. CDR3: CASSVGTDTEAFF. The CDR3 coding sequence is TGTGCCAGCAGCGTGGGGACCGATACTGAAGCTTTCTTT. The chain couples TRBV9 to TRBJ1-1; D is perhaps TRBD1 (5 bases). This CDR3 has 13 amino acids. V dropped 2 bases and J dropped 5 bases, with 10 bases sitting between them. Per the germline V gene, CDR1 is SGDLS and CDR2 is YYNGEE.

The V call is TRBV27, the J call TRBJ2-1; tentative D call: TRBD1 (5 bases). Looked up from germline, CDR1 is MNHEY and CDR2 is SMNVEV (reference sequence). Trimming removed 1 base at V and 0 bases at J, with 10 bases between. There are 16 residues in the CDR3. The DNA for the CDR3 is TGTGCCAGCAGTTTATGGGGCGGTTACTCCTACAATGAGCAGTTCTTC. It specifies CASSLWGGYSYNEQFF.

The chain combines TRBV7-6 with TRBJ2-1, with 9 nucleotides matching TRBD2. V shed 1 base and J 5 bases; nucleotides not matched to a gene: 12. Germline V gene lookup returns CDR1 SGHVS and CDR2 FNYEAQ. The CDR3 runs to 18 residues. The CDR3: CASSLERRGRAFDNEQFF. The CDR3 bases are TGTGCCAGCAGCTTAGAACGCCGCGGGAGGGCCTTTGACAATGAGCAGTTCTTC.

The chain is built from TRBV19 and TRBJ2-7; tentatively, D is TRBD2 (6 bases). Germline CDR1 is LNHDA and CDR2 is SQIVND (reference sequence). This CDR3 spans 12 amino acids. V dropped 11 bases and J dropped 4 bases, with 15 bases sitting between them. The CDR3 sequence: CAGWDWVYEQYF. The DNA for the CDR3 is TGTGCCGGATGGGACTGGGTTTACGAGCAGTACTTC. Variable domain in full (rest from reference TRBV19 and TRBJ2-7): DGGITQSPKYLFRKEGQNVTLSCEQNLNHDAMYWYRQDPGQGLRLIYYSQIVNDFQKGDIAEGYSVSREKKESFPLTVTSAQKNPTAFYLCAGWDWVYEQYFGPGTRLTVT.

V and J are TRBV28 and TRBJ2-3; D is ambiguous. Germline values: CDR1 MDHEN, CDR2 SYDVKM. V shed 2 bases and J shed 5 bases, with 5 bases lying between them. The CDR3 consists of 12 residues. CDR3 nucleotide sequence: TGTGCCAGCAGTTTAATCAGAGATACGCAGTATTTT. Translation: CASSLIRDTQYF.

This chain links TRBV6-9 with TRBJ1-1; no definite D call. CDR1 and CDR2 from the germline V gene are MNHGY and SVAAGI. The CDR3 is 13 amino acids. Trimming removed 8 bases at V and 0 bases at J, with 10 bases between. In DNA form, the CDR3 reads TGTGCCAGCGCTCGGAAGATGAACACTGAAGCTTTCTTT. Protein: CASARKMNTEAFF.

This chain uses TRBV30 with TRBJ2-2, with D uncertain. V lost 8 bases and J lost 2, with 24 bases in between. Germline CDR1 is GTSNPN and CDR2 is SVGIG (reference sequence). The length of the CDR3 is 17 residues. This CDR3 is CARTPTGSGINTGELFF. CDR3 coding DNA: TGTGCCCGCACCCCGACTGGAAGTGGGATAAACACCGGGGAGCTGTTTTTT.

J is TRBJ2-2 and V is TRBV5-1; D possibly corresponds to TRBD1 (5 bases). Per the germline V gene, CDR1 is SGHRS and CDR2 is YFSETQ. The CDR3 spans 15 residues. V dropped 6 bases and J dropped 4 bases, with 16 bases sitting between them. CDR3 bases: TGCGCCAGCAACCTGGGGCAGGGAATCACCGGGGAGCTGTTTTTT. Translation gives CASNLGQGITGELFF.

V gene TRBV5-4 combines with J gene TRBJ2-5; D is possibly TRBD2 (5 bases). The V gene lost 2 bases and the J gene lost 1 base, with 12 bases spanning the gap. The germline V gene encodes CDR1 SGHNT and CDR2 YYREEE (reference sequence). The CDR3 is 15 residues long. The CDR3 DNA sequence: TGTGCCAGCAGCTTTGGACGGACTCCCCAAGAGACCCAGTACTTC. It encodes CASSFGRTPQETQYF.

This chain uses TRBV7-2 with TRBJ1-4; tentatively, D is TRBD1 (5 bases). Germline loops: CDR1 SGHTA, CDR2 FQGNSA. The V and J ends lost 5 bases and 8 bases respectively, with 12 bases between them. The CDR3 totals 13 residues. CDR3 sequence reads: CASSRGTPEKLFF. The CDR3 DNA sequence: TGTGCCAGCAGCCGCGGGACGCCCGAAAAACTGTTTTTT.

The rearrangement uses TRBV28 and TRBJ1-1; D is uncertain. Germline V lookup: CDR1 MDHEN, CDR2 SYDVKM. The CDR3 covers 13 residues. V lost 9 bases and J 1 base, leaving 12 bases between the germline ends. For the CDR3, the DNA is TGTGCCAGTCATGGTCAAGGGAACACTGAAGCTTTCTTT. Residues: CASHGQGNTEAFF.

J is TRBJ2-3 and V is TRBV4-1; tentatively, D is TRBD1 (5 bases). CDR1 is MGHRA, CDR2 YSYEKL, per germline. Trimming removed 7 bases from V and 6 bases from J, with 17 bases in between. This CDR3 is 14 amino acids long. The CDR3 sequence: CASNGAFTGDTQYF. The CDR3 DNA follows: TGCGCCAGCAATGGGGCCTTTACCGGGGATACGCAGTATTTT.

The CDR3 sequence: CASSWGSSYNEQFF. CDR3 bases: TGTGCCAGCAGTTGGGGGAGCTCCTACAATGAGCAGTTCTTC. This chain links TRBV28 with TRBJ2-1; D could derive from TRBD1 or TRBD2 (5 bases each). The CDR3 has 14 residues. V dropped 4 bases and J dropped 0 bases, with 7 bases sitting between them. In germline, CDR1 is MDHEN, CDR2 SYDVKM.

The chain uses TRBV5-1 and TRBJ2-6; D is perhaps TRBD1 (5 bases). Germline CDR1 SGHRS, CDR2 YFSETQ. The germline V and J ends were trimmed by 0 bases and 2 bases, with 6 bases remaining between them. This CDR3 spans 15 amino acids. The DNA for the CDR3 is TGCGCCAGCAGCTTGGCAGGGACTGGGGCCAACGTCCTGACTTTC. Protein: CASSLAGTGANVLTF.

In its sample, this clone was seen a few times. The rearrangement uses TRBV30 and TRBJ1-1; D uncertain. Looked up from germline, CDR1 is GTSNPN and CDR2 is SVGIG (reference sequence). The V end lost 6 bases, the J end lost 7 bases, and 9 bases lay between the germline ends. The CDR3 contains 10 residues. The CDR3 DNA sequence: TGTGCCTGCCTGGATTATGAAGCTTTCTTT. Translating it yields CACLDYEAFF.

CDR3 sequence: CASSLAGSTYEQYF. The CDR3 region has the DNA TGTGCCAGCAGCTTAGCAGGGAGCACCTACGAGCAGTACTTC. The rearrangement links TRBV7-9 to TRBJ2-7; possibly TRBD2 for D (5 bases). This CDR3 has 14 amino acids. V shed 0 bases and J shed 2 bases, with 8 bases lying between them. The germline gives CDR1 SEHNR, CDR2 FQNEAQ (reference sequence).

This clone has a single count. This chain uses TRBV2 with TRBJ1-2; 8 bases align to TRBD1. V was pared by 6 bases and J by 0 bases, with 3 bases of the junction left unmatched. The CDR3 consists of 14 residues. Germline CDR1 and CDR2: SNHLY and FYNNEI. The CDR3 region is CASSRTGTNYGYTF. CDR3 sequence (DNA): TGTGCCAGCAGCCGGACAGGGACTAACTATGGCTACACCTTC.

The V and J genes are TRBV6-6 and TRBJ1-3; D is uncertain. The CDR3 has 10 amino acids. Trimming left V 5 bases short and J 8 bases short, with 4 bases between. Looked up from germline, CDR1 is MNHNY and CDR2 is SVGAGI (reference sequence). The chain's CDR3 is CASSRDTIYF. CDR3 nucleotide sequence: TGTGCCAGCAGTCGAGACACCATATATTTT.

The CDR3 here is CASSPPNMGDRGKGANVLTF. DNA of the CDR3: TGTGCCAGCTCACCACCGAACATGGGGGACAGGGGAAAAGGGGCCAACGTCCTGACTTTC. The chain combines TRBV18 with TRBJ2-6; 10 nucleotides match TRBD1. CDR1 and CDR2 (germline): KGHSH, LQKENI. Trimming took 0 bases from V and 4 from J; bases not matched to a gene: 12. The CDR3 contains 20 residues.